The following is a TCR beta chain sequence with its context. Its antigen is unknown. At one end, the junction sequence differs from germline, possibly due to a read error. One entry per CDR3 protein, called by TCRdb with MiXCR from the reads. This sample has hundreds of thousands of distinct CDR3 sequences, with under 40% found just once. These data originate in a study of T cell repertoires in cytomegalovirus infection. This sample comprised cultured CD8+ T cells from PBMCs, obtained from culture after CMV antigen stimulation. The TCR originated in a human donor in good health (CMV status not recorded). Some clones in this sample may be carry-over from other donors' samples.

CDR3 DNA sequence: TGTGCCAGCAGCTTGAGGGTAGCGGGGGGGAATGAGCAGTTCTTC. Protein: CASSLRVAGGNEQFF. The chain links TRBV5-3 to TRBJ2-1; 11 bases are shared with TRBD2. TRBV5-3 is an ORF, with its function uncertain. CDR3 length equals 15 residues.